This T cell receptor beta chain was profiled in a study of shared clonotypes between healthy human individuals. Study in general: Per-donor plates numbered three CD4 naive, three CD4 memory, two CD8 naive and one CD8 memory.

It was about 210 ng DNA, around 33,000 T cell genomes, that sorted-subset replicate PCRs used. Clones were read by immunoSEQ multiplex PCR, and TCRdb kept only the in-frame ones, dropping some. The sample lists roughly 2.2 million clones, about 90% occurring once. General observations from the study: Clonotype sharing among donors, it was expected, would be affected by sequencing depth.

Germline V gives CDR1 MDHEN, CDR2 SYDVKM. The CDR3 is made up of 11 amino acids. V gave up 6 bases and J gave up 11 bases, with 11 bases separating them. Points on this clone: The antigen is not known.

The TCR was taken from a man aged 18 to 30 in good health. Some clones in this sample may be carry-over from other donors' samples. This chain connects TRBV28 to TRBJ2-1, with a possible D match to TRBD2 (6 bases). The sample was naive CD4+ T cells from PBMCs. The subset: CD45RA+ positively selected. In DNA form, the CDR3 reads TGTGCCAGCAGAAGGGACTCCCAGCAGTTCTTC. Translation gives CASRRDSQQFF.